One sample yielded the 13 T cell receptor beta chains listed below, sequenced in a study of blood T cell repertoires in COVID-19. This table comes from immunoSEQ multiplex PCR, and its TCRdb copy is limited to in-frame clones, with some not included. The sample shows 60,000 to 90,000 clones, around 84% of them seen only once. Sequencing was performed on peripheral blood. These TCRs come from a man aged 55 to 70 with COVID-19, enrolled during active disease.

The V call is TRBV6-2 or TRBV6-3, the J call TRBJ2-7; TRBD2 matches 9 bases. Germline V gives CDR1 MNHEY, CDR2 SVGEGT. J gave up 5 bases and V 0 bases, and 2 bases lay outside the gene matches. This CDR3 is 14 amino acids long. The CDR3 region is CASSYSGTSNEQYF. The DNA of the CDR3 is TGTGCCAGCAGTTACTCCGGGACTAGCAACGAGCAGTACTTC.

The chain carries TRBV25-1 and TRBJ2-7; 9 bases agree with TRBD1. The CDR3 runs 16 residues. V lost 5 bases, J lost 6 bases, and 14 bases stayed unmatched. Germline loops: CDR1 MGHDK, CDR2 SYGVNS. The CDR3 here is CASSSTGTGIPREQYF. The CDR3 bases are TGTGCCAGCAGTTCAACCGGGACAGGGATTCCTCGCGAGCAGTACTTC.

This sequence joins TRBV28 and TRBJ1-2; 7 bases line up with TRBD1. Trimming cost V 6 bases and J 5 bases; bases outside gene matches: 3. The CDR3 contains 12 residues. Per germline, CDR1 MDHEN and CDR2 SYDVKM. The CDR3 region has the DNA TGTGCCAGCAGCTGGGACAGATATGGCTACACCTTC. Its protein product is CASSWDRYGYTF.

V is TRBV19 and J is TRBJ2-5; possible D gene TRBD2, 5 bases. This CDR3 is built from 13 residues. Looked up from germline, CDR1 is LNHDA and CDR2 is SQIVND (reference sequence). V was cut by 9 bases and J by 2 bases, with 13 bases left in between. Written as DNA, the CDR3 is TGTGCCAGCACTAGATCGAAGCAAGAGACCCAGTACTTC. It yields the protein CASTRSKQETQYF.

The CDR3 here is CASTTYRGTHEQYF. In DNA, the CDR3 is TGTGCCAGCACCACCTACAGGGGGACCCACGAGCAGTACTTC. The chain carries TRBV27 and TRBJ2-7; 8 bases are shared with TRBD1. CDR1 and CDR2 from the germline V gene are MNHEY and SMNVEV (reference sequence). J gave up 5 bases and V 7 bases, and 10 bases lay outside the gene matches. The CDR3 is made up of 14 amino acids.

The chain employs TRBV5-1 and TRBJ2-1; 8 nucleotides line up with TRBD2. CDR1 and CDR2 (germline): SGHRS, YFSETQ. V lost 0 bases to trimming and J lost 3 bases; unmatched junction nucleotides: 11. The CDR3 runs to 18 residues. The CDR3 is CASSLGYSSGELYNEQFF. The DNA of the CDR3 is TGCGCCAGCAGCTTGGGCTACAGTAGCGGGGAGCTCTACAATGAGCAGTTCTTC.

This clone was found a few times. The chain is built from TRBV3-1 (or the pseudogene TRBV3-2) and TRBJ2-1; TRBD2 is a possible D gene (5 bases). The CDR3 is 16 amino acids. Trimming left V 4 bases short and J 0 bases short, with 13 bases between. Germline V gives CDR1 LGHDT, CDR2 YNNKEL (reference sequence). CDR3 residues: CASSPLFSDSYNEQFF. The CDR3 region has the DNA TGTGCCAGCAGCCCCCTTTTTAGCGACTCCTACAATGAGCAGTTCTTC.

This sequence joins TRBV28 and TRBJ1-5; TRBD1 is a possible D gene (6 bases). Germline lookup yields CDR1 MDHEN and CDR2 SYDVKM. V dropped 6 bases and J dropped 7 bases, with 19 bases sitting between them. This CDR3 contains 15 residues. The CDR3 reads CASSLRRGGPQPQHF. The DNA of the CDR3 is TGTGCCAGCAGCTTACGACGAGGGGGTCCCCAGCCCCAGCATTTT.

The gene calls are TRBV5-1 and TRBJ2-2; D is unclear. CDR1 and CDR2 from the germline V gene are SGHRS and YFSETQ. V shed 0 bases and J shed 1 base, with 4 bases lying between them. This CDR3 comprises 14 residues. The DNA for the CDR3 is TGCGCCAGCAGCTTGGCAGGGAACACCGGGGAGCTGTTTTTT. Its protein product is CASSLAGNTGELFF.

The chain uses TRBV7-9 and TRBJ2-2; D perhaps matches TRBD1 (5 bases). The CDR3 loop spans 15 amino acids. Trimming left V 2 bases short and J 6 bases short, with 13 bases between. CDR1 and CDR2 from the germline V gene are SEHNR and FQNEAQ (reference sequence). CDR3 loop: CASSLRFSGPGELFF. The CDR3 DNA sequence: TGTGCCAGCAGCTTAAGGTTCTCAGGGCCCGGGGAGCTGTTTTTT.

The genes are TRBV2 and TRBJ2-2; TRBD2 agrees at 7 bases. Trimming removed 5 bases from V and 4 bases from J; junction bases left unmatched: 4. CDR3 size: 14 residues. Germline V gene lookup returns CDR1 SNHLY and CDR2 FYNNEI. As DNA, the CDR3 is TGTGCCAGCAGTTACAGCGGGATCACCGGGGAGCTGTTTTTT. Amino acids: CASSYSGITGELFF.

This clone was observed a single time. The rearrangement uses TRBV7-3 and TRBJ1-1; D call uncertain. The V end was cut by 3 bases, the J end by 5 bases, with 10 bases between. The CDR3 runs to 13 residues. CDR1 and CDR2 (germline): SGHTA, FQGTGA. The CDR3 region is CASSFERGTEAFF. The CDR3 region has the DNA TGTGCCAGCAGCTTTGAACGAGGGACTGAAGCTTTCTTT.

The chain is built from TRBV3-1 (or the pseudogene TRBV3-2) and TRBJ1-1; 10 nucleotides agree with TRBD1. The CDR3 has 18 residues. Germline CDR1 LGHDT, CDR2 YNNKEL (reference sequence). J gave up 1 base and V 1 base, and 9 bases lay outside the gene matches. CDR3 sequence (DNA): TGTGCCAGCAGCCAAGTACCGGGACAGGGGTTATCGAACACTGAAGCTTTCTTT. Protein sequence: CASSQVPGQGLSNTEAFF.